This TCR beta chain was profiled in a study of CD8 T cells in Susac syndrome. Patients with Susac syndrome fulfilled recently defined diagnostic criteria for definite or probable disease. RNA, at roughly 0.5 to 1 ug, was reverse transcribed with random hexamers. Each CDR3 protein gets one entry after TCRdb re-called the immunoSEQ multiplex PCR reads with MiXCR. The data show approximately 180,000 distinct CDR3 sequences, roughly 94% seen once. Trimming at V came to 8 bases and at J to 4 bases, leaving 6 bases not matched to a gene. Germline V gene sequence: CDR1 MNHEY, CDR2 SVGEGT. There are 15 residues in the CDR3.

This TCR was sampled from a human donor with Susac syndrome. The chain is built from TRBV6-2 or TRBV6-3 and TRBJ2-1; 12 bases agree with TRBD2. Sequenced input: CD4+ T cells from PBMCs. The CDR3 nucleotides read TGTGCCAGCGGGCTGACTAGCGGGGGTTACAATGAGCAGTTCTTC. It encodes CASGLTSGGYNEQFF.